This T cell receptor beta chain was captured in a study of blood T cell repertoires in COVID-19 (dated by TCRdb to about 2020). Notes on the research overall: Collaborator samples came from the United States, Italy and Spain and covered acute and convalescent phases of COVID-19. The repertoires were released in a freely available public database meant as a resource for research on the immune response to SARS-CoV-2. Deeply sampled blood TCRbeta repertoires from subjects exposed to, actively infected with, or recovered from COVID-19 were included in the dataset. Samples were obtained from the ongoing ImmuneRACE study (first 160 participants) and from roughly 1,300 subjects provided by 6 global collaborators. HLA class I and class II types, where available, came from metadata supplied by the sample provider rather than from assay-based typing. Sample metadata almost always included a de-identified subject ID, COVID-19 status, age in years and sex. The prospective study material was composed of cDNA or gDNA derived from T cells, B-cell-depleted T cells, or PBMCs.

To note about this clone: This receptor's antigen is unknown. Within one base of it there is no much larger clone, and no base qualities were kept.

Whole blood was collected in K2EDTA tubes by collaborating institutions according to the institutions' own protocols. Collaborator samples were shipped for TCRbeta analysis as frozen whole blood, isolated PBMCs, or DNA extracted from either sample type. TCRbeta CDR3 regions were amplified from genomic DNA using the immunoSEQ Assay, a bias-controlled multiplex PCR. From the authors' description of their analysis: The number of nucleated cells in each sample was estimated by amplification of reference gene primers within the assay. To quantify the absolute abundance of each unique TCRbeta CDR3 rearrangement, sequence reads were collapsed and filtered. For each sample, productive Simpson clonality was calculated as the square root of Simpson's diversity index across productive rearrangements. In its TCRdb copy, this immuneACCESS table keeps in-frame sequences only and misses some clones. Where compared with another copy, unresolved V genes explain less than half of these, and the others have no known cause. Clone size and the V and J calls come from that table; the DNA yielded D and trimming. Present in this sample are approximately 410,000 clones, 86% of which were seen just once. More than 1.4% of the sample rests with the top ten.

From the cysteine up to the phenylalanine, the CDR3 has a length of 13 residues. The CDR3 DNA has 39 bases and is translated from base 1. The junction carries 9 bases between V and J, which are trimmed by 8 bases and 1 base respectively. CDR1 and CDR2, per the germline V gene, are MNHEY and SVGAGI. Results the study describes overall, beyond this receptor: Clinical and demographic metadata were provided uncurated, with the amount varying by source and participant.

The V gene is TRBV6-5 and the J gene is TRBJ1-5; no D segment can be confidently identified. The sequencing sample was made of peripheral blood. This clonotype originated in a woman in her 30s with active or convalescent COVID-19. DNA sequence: TGTGCCAGCTGGGAGGCAAGCAATCAGCCCCAGCATTTT. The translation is CASWEASNQPQHF.